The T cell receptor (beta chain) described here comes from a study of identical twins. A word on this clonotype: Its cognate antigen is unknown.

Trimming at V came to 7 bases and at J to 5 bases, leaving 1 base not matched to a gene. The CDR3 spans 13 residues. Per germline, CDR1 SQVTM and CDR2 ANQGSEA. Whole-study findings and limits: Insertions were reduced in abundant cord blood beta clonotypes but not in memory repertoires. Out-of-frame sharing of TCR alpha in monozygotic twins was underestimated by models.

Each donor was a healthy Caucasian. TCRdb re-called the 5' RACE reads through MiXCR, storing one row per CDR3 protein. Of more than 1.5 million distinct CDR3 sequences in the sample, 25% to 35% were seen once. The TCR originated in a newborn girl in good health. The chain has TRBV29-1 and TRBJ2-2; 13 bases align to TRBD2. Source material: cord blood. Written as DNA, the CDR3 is TGCAGCGGGACTAGCGGGAGAACCGGGGAGCTGTTTTTT. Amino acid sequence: CSGTSGRTGELFF.